This entry features one TCR beta chain sequence. The data originate from a study of CD8 T cells in Susac syndrome. TCR beta was sequenced from blood CD8+ and CD4+ T cells. The CD8+ and CD4+ T cells were isolated magnetically using a negative isolation approach, whereas the TEMRA cells were enriched by FACS. The authors reverse transcribed about 0.5 to 1 ug RNA with random hexamers. Amplification of TCR beta CDR3 across 54 Vbeta and 13 Jbeta was performed with immunoSEQ multiplex PCR. TCRdb processed the immunoSEQ multiplex PCR reads anew with MiXCR; each CDR3 protein has one entry. Of 200,000 to 300,000 distinct CDR3 sequences listed, less than 96% are singletons. Germline CDR1 is LGHDT and CDR2 is YNNKEL (reference sequence). There are 12 residues in the CDR3. Trimming removed 4 bases at V and 5 bases at J, with 8 bases between.

The origin of this receptor is a human donor with Susac syndrome. The specimen sequenced was CD4+ T cells from PBMCs. The chain has TRBV3-1 and TRBJ2-5, with a tentative D call TRBD1 (5 bases). The CDR3 DNA reads TGTGCCAGCAGCCGAAGGGGTGAGACCCAGTACTTC. Translating it yields CASSRRGETQYF.